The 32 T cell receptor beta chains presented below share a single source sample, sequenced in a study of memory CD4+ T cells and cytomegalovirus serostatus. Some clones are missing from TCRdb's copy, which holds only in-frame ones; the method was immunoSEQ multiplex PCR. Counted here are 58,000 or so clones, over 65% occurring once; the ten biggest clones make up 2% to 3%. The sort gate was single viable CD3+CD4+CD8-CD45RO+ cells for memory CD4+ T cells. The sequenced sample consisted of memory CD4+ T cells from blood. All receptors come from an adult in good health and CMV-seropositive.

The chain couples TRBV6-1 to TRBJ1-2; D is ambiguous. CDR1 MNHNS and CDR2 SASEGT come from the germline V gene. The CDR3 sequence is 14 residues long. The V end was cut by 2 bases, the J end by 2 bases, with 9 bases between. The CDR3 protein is CASSERIVNYGYTF. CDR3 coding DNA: TGTGCCAGCAGTGAACGAATAGTCAACTATGGCTACACCTTC.

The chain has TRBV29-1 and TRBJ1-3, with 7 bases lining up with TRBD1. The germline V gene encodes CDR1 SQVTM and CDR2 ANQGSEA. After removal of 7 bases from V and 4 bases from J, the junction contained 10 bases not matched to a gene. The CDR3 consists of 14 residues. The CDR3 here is CSGLTGTGGNTIYF. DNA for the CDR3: TGCAGCGGCCTGACAGGGACTGGCGGAAACACCATATATTTT.

The CDR3 DNA follows: TGTGCCAGCAGCTTAGATAAGGGAAGGGACGAGCAGTACGTC. This translates into CASSLDKGRDEQYV. The chain is built from TRBV7-2 and TRBJ2-7; no reliable D call. The CDR3 loop spans 14 amino acids. V shed 1 base and J shed 5 bases, with 12 bases lying between them. Germline CDR1 is SGHTA and CDR2 is FQGNSA.

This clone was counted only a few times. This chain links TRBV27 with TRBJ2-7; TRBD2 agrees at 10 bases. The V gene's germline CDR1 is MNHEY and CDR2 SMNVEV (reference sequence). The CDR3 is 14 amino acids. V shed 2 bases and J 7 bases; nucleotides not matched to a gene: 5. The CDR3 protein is CASSLGTSGTEQYF. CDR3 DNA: TGTGCCAGCAGTTTAGGTACTAGCGGGACTGAGCAGTACTTC.

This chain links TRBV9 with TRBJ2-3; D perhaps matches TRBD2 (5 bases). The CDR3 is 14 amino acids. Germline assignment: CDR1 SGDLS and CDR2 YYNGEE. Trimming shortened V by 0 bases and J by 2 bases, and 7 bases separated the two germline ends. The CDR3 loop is CASSVGGYTDTQYF. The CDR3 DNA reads TGTGCCAGCAGCGTAGGCGGGTACACAGATACGCAGTATTTT.

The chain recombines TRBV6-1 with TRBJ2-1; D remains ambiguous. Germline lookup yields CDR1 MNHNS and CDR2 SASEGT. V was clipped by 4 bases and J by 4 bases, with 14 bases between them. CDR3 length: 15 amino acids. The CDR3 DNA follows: TGTGCCAGCAGTGCGGCCCCATCAGAATACAATGAGCAGTTCTTC. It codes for CASSAAPSEYNEQFF.

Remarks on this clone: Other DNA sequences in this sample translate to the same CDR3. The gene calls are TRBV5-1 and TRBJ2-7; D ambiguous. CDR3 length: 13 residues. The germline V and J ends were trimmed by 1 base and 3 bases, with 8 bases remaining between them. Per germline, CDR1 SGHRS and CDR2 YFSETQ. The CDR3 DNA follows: TGCGCCAGCAGCTTGTTGGGCGACTACGAGCAGTACTTC. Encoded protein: CASSLLGDYEQYF.

CDR3 protein: CASSLGTVGTDTQYF. The CDR3 nucleotides read TGTGCCAGCAGCTTGGGAACGGTGGGCACAGATACGCAGTATTTT. The rearrangement links TRBV5-6 to TRBJ2-3; D ambiguous. Trimming stripped 0 bases from V and 1 base from J, with 9 bases between. CDR1 and CDR2 from the germline V gene are SGHDT and YYEEEE. This CDR3 contains 15 residues.

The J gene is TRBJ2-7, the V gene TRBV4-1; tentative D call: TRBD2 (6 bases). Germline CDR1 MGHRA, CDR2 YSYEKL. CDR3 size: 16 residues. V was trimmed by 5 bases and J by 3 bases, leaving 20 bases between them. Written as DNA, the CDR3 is TGCGCCAGCAGCTATACCGCCGGGACTTCAAACTACGAGCAGTACTTC. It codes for CASSYTAGTSNYEQYF.

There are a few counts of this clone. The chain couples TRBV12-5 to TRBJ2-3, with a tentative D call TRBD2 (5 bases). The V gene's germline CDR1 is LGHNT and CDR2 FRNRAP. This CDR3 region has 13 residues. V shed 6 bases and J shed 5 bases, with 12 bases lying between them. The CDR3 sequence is CASGEGRGDTQYF. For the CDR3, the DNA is TGTGCTAGTGGCGAAGGACGGGGAGATACGCAGTATTTT.

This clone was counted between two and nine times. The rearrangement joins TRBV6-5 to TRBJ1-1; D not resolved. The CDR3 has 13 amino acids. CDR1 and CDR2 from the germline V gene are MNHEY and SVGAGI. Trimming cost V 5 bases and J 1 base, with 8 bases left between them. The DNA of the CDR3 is TGTGCCAGCAGTAGCCTGGGGAACACTGAAGCTTTCTTT. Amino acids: CASSSLGNTEAFF.

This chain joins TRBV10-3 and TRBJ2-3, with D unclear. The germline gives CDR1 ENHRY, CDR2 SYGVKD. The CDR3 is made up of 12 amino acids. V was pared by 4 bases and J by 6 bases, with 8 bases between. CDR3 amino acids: CAISARQDTQYF. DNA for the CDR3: TGTGCCATCAGTGCACGGCAGGATACGCAGTATTTT.

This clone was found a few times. DNA for the CDR3: TGTGCCATCGCATCTGTTATTCAGGGAGCGGGGACCGGGGAGCTGTTTTTT. Residues: CAIASVIQGAGTGELFF. This sequence joins TRBV10-3 and TRBJ2-2; 7 nucleotides agree with TRBD2. This CDR3 has 17 amino acids. CDR1 and CDR2 from the germline V gene are ENHRY and SYGVKD. The V segment lost 8 bases and the J segment 5 bases; nucleotides outside the gene matches: 17.

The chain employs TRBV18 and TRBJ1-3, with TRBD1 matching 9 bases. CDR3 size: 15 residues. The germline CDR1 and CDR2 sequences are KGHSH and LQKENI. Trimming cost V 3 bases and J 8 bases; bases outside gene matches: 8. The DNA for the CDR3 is TGTGCCAGCTCACCGGAACAGGGGGCGCGGGACACCATATATTTT. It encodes CASSPEQGARDTIYF.

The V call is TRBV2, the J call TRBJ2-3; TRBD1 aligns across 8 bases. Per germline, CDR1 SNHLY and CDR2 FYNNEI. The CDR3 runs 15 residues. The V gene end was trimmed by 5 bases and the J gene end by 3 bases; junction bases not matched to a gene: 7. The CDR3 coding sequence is TGTGCCAGCAGTATCACCGGGACAGGTACAGATACGCAGTATTTT. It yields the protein CASSITGTGTDTQYF.

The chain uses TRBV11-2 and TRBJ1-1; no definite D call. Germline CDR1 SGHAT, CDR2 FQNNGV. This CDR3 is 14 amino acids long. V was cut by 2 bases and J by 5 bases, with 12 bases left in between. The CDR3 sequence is CASSLSDGTTEAFF. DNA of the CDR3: TGTGCCAGCAGCTTATCCGATGGCACAACTGAAGCTTTCTTT.

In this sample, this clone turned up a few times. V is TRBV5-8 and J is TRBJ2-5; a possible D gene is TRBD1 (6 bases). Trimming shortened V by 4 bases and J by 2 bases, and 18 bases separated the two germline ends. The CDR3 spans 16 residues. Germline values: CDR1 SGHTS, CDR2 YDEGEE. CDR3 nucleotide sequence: TGTGCCAGCAGCCCACAGGGTAGAGGTACACAAGAGACCCAGTACTTC. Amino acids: CASSPQGRGTQETQYF.

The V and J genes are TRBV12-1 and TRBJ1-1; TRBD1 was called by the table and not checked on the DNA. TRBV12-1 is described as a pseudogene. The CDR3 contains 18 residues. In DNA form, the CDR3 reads TGTGCCAGCAGCTTATCCGACAGGGCCCCCTTGGGGAACACTGAAGCTTTCTTT. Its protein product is CASSLSDRAPLGNTEAFF.

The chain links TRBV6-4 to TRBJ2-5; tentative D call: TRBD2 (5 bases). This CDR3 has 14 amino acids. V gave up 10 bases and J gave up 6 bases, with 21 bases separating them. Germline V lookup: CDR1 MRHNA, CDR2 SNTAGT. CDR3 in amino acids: CAISYEGSGKTQYF. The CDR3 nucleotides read TGTGCCATCTCGTATGAGGGATCTGGAAAGACCCAGTACTTC.

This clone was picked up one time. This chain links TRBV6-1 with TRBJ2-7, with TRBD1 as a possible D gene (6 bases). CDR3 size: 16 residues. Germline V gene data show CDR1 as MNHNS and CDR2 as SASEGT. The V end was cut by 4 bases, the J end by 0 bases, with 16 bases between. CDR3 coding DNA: TGTGCCAGCAGTGCCACAGGGACCGGGACCTCCTACGAGCAGTACTTC. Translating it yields CASSATGTGTSYEQYF.

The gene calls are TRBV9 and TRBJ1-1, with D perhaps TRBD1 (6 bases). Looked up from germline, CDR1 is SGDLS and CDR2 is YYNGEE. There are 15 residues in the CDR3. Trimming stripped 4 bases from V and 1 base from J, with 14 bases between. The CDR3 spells CASSPQTGSNTEAFF. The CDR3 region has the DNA TGTGCCAGCAGCCCGCAGACAGGATCGAACACTGAAGCTTTCTTT.

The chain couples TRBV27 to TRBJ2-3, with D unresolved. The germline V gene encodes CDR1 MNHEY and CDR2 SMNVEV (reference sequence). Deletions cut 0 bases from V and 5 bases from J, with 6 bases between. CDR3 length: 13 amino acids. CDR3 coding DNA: TGTGCCAGCAGTTTATCCACAAGAGATACGCAGTATTTT. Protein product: CASSLSTRDTQYF.

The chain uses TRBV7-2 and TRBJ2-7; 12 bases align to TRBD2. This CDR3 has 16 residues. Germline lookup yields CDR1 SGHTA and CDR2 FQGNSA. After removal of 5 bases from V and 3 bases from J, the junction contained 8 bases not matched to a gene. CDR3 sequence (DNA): TGTGCCAGCAGCCGTATGACTAGCGGGAGTTTCTACGAGCAGTACTTC. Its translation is CASSRMTSGSFYEQYF.

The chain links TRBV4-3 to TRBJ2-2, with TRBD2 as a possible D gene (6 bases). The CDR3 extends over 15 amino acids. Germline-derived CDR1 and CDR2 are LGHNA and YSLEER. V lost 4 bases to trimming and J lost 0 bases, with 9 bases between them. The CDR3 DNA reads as TGCGCCAGCAGCCTCGGGACTTCGAACACCGGGGAGCTGTTTTTT. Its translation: CASSLGTSNTGELFF.

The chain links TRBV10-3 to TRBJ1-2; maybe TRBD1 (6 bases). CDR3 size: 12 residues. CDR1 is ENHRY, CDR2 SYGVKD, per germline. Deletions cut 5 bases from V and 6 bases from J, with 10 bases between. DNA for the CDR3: TGTGCCATCAGTCCAGGGGCTGATGGCTACACCTTC. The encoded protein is CAISPGADGYTF.

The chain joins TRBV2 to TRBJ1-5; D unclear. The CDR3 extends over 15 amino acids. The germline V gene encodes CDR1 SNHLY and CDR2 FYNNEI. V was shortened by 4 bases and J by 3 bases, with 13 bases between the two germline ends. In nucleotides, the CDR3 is TGTGCCAGCAGTGGGGATTCCGGGTACAATCAGCCCCAGCATTTT. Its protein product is CASSGDSGYNQPQHF.

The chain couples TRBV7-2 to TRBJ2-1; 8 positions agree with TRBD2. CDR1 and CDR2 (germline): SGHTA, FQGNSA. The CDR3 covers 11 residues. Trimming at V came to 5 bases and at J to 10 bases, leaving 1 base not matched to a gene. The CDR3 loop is CASSRGGEQFF. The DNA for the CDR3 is TGTGCCAGCAGCCGGGGGGGAGAGCAGTTCTTC.

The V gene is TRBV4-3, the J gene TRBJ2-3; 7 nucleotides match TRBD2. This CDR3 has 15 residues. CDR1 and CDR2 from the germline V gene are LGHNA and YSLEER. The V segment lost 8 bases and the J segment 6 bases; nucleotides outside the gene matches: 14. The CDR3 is CASQGLIGGADTQYF. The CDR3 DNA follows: TGCGCCAGCCAGGGACTAATCGGGGGTGCGGATACGCAGTATTTT.

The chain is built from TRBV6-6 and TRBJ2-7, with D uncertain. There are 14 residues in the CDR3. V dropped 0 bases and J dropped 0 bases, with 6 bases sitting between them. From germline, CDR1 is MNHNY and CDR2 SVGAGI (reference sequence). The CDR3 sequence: CASSYSRHSYEQYF. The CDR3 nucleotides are TGTGCCAGCAGTTACTCCAGGCACTCCTACGAGCAGTACTTC.

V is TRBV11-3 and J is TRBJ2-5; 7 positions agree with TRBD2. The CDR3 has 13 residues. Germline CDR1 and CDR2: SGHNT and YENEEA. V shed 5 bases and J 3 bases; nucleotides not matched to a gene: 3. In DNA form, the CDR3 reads TGTGCCAGCAGCCCAAGCGGGAAAGAGACCCAGTACTTC. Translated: CASSPSGKETQYF.

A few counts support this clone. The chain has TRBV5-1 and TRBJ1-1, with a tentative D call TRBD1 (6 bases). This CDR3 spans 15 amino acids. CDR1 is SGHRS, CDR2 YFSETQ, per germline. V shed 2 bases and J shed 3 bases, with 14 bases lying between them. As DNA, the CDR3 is TGCGCCAGCAGCTTACAGGGAACCAGTGACACTGAAGCTTTCTTT. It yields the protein CASSLQGTSDTEAFF.

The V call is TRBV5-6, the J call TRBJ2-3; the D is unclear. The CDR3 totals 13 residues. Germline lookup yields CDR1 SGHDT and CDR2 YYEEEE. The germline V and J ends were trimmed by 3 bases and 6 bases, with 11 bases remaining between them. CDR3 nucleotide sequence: TGTGCCAGCAGCTCCAGCAACGGGGATACGCAGTATTTT. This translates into CASSSSNGDTQYF.